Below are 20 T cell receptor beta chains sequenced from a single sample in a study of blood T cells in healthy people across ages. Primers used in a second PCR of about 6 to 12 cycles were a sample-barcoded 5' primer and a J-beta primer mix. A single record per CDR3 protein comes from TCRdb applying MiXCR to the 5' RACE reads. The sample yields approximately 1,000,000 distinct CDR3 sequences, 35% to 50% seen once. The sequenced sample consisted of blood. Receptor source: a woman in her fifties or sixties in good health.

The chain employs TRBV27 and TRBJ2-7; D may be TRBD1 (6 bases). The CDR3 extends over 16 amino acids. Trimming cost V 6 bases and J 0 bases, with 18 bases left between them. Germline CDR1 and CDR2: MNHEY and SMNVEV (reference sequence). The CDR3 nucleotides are TGTGCCAGCAGACAGAACAGGGTGAGGAGCTCCTACGAGCAGTACTTC. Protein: CASRQNRVRSSYEQYF.

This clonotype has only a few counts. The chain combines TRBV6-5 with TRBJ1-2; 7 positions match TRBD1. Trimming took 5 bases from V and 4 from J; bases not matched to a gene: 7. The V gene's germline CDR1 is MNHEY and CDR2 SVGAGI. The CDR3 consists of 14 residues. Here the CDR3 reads CASSTGDSTYGYTF. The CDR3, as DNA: TGTGCCAGCAGTACCGGGGACAGCACCTATGGCTACACCTTC.

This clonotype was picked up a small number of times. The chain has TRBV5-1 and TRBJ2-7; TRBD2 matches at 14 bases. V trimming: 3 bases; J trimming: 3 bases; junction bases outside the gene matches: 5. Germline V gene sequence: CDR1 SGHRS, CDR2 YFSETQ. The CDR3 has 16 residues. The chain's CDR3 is CASSSTGLAGGYEQYF. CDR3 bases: TGCGCCAGCAGCTCTACCGGACTAGCGGGAGGCTACGAGCAGTACTTC. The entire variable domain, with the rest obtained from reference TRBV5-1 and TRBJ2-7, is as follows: KAGVTQTPRYLIKTRGQQVTLSCSPISGHRSVSWYQQTPGQGLQFLFEYFSETQRNKGNFPGRFSGRQFSNSRSEMNVSTLELGDSALYLCASSSTGLAGGYEQYFGPGTRLTVT.

The CDR3 coding sequence is TGCAGTGCTAGGGCGGGACCTAGCCCTCCCTACAATGAGCAGTTCTTC. It is translated as CSARAGPSPPYNEQFF. J is TRBJ2-1 and V is TRBV20-1; a possible D gene is TRBD2 (6 bases). Per germline, CDR1 DFQATT and CDR2 SNEGSKA (reference sequence). The CDR3 totals 16 residues. The V and J ends lost 3 bases and 2 bases respectively, with 17 bases between them.

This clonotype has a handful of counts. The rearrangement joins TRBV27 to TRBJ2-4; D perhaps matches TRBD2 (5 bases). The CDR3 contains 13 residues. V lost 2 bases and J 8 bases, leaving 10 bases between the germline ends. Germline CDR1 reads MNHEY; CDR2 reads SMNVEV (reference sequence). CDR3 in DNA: TGTGCCAGCAGTTTAATCGGAGCGGACATTCAGTACTTC. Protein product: CASSLIGADIQYF.

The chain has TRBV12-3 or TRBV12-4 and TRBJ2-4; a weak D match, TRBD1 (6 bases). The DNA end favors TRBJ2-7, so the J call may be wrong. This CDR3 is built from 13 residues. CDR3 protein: CASSIMGAGEQYF. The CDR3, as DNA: TGTGCCAGCAGCATTATGGGGGCCGGCGAGCAGTACTTC.

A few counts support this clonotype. CDR3 sequence reads: CASSLDLGGSDNEQFF. DNA of the CDR3: TGTGCCAGCAGTTTGGATCTGGGCGGGAGTGACAATGAGCAGTTCTTC. The chain joins TRBV12-3 or TRBV12-4 to TRBJ2-1; 7 bases match TRBD2. V shed 3 bases, J shed 5 bases, and the junction held 10 bases outside the gene matches. This CDR3 comprises 16 residues.

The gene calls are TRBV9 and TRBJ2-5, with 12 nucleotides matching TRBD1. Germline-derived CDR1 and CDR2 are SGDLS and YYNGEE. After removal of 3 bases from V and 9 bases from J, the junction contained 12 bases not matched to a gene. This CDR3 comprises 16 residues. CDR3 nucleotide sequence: TGTGCCAGCAGCGAGGGGACAGGGGGCGCGGGTAGACCCCAGTACTTC. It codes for CASSEGTGGAGRPQYF.

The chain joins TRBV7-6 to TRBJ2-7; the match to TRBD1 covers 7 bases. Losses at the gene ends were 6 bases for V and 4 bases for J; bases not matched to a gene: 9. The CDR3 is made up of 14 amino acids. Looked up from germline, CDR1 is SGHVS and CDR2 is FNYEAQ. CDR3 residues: CASSPNRGPYEQYF. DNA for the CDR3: TGTGCCAGCAGTCCCAACAGGGGCCCATACGAGCAGTACTTC.

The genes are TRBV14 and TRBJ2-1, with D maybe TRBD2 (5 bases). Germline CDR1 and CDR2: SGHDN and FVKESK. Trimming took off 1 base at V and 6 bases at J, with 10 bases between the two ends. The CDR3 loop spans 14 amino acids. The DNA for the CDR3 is TGTGCCAGCAGCCAAGGGAGGTTTGTCAATGAGCAGTTCTTC. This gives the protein CASSQGRFVNEQFF.

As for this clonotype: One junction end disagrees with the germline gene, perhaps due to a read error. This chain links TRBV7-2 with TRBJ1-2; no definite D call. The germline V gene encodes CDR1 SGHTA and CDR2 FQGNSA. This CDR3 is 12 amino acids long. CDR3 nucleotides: TGTGCCAGCAGCTTAGGGCTCTATGACTACACCTTC. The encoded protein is CASSLGLYDYTF.

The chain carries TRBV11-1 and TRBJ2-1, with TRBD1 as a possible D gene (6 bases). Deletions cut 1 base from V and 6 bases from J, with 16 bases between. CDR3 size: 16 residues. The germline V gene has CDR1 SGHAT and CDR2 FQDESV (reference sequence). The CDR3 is CASSLGGTSLGNEQFF. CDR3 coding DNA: TGTGCCAGCAGCTTAGGGGGGACATCTCTCGGCAATGAGCAGTTCTTC.

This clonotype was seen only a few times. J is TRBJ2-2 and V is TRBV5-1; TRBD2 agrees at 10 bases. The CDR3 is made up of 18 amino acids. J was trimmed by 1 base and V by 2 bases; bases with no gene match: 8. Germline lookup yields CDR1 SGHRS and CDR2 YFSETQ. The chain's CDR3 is CASSFPGSGRKNTGELFF. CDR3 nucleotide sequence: TGCGCCAGCAGCTTCCCCGGTAGCGGGAGGAAGAACACCGGGGAGCTGTTTTTT.

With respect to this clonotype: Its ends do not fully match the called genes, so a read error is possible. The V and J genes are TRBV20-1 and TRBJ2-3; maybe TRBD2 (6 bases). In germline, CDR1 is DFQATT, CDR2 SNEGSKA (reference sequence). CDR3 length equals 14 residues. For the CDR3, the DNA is TGCAGTGCTAGCGTAGATACTAGCACAGATAGGCAGTATTTT. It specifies CSASVDTSTDRQYF.

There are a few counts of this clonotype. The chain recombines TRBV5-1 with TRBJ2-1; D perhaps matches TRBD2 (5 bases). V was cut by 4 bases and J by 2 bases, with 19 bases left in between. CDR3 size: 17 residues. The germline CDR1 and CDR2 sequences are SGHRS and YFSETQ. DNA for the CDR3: TGCGCCAGCAGCCTAGGAGGTACAGCCCCCACCTACAATGAGCAGTTCTTC. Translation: CASSLGGTAPTYNEQFF. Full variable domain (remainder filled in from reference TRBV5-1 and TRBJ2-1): KAGVTQTPRYLIKTRGQQVTLSCSPISGHRSVSWYQQTPGQGLQFLFEYFSETQRNKGNFPGRFSGRQFSNSRSEMNVSTLELGDSALYLCASSLGGTAPTYNEQFFGPGTRLTVL.

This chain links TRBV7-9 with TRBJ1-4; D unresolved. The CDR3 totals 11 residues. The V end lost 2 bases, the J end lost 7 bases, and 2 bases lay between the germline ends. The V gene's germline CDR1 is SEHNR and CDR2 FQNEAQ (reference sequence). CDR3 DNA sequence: TGTGCCAGCAGCTTAACTGAAAAACTGTTTTTT. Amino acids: CASSLTEKLFF.

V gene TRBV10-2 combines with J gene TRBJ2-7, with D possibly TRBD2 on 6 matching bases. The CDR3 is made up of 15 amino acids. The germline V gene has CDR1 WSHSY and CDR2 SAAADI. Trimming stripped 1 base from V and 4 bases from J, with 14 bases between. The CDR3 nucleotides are TGCGCCAGCAGTGAGTGGGGGACTGTTGTGTACGAGCAGTACTTC. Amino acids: CASSEWGTVVYEQYF.

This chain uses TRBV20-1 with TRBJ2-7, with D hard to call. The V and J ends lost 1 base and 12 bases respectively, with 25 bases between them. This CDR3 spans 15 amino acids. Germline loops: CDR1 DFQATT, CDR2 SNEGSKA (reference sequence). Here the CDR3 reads CSARAPSASVKTRYF. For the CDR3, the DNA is TGCAGTGCTAGAGCCCCCTCGGCCTCTGTAAAGACCCGGTACTTC.

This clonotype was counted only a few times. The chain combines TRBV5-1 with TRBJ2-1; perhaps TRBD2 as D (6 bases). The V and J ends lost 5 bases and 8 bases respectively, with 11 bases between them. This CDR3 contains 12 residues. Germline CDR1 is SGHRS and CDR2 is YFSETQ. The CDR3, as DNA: TGCGCCAGCAGGCGGTCGGGGGATGAGCAGTTCTTC. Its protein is CASRRSGDEQFF.

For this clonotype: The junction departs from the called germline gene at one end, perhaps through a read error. CDR3 sequence: CASSSTGTGDYNGQFF. CDR3 sequence (DNA): TGTGCCAGCAGCTCAACCGGGACAGGGGACTACAATGGGCAGTTCTTC. The chain is built from TRBV13 and TRBJ2-1; 10 positions agree with TRBD1. The CDR3 has 16 residues. Looked up from germline, CDR1 is PRHDT and CDR2 is FYEKMQ (reference sequence).